The 24 T cell receptor beta chains reported below all come from one sample, sequenced in a study of sequential checkpoint blockade in melanoma (dated by TCRdb to between 2018 and 2021). Libraries were prepared through the immunoSEQ multiplex PCR assay. Held by TCRdb, this immuneACCESS table contains in-frame sequences only and omits some clones. Under half of the omission traces to an unresolved V gene where checked; the cause of the rest is unknown. Recorded for this sample are around 2,700 clones; 18% of them occurred a single time. The ten most abundant clones make up less than 25% of the sample. The treatment or condition label, read with the paper, signifies: randomized to nivolumab then ipilimumab (arm A) or the reverse (arm B). Sequences were derived from tumor tissue (inferred from file names), sampled from a patient given nivolumab and ipilimumab in sequence. The source is a human donor with melanoma.

This clone has only a few counts. CDR3 residues: CASARLGTGEYEQYF. In DNA, the CDR3 is TGTGCCAGCGCACGCCTCGGGACAGGGGAATATGAGCAGTACTTC. This chain links TRBV6-8 with TRBJ2-7, with TRBD1 identical over 10 bases. The CDR3 sequence is 15 residues long. The V segment lost 8 bases and the J segment 7 bases; nucleotides outside the gene matches: 14. Germline V gene data show CDR1 as MNHGY and CDR2 as SAAAGT.

This chain connects TRBV6-8 to TRBJ2-3; 11 bases are shared with TRBD2. This CDR3 is built from 17 residues. V was pared by 0 bases and J by 1 base, with 3 bases of the junction left unmatched. Germline CDR1 and CDR2: MNHGY and SAAAGT. CDR3 region: CASSYSRLAGRTDTQYF. CDR3 bases: TGTGCCAGCAGTTACTCAAGACTAGCGGGGCGCACAGATACGCAGTATTTT.

This chain connects TRBV11-3 to TRBJ2-1; D uncertain. The CDR3 is 14 residues long. CDR1 SGHNT and CDR2 YENEEA come from the germline V gene. V lost 2 bases to trimming and J lost 5 bases, with 10 bases between them. The CDR3 DNA follows: TGTGCCAGCAGCTTATCCCCTACGAACAATGAGCAGTTCTTC. Translating gives CASSLSPTNNEQFF. Complete variable domain (other parts from reference TRBV11-3 and TRBJ2-1): EAGVVQSPRYKIIEKKQPVAFWCNPISGHNTLYWYLQNLGQGPELLIRYENEEAVDDSQLPKDRFSAERLKGVDSTLKIQPAELGDSAVYLCASSLSPTNNEQFFGPGTRLTVL.

Judged by abundance, this clone is large (0.1 to 1%). This chain connects TRBV6-8 to TRBJ1-1; 7 bases align to TRBD1. The CDR3 covers 16 residues. Looked up from germline, CDR1 is MNHGY and CDR2 is SAAAGT. V lost 2 bases and J lost 8; bases outside the gene matches: 14. CDR3: CASSYTVTGRKPEAFF. CDR3 DNA sequence: TGTGCCAGCAGTTACACCGTGACAGGGAGAAAACCAGAAGCTTTCTTT.

This chain uses TRBV11-3 with TRBJ2-2; 10 bases are shared with TRBD1. Trimming at V came to 3 bases and at J to 6 bases, leaving 4 bases not matched to a gene. Germline V CDR1 and CDR2: SGHNT, YENEEA. The CDR3 spans 15 residues. Written as DNA, the CDR3 is TGTGCCAGCAGCTTCGAGACAGGGGGCTCCGGGGAGCTGTTTTTT. As protein: CASSFETGGSGELFF.

The chain employs TRBV19 and TRBJ1-2, with D hard to call. Per germline, CDR1 LNHDA and CDR2 SQIVND (reference sequence). The CDR3 has 14 residues. V was trimmed by 3 bases and J by 8 bases, leaving 16 bases between them. CDR3 nucleotides: TGTGCCAGTAGTATTAAGGGTGCTTTTGAGGGCTACACCTTC. This sequence encodes CASSIKGAFEGYTF.

The J gene is TRBJ2-1, the V gene TRBV5-1; 10 positions agree with TRBD2. Germline CDR1 is SGHRS and CDR2 is YFSETQ. The ends lost 3 bases at V and 0 bases at J; junction bases unmatched: 0. The CDR3 has 15 amino acids. The CDR3 DNA follows: TGCGCCAGCAGCTCTAGCGGGAGCTCCTACAATGAGCAGTTCTTC. Amino acid sequence: CASSSSGSSYNEQFF.

This clone was seen only a few times. The CDR3: CASSPPGQKGVDEQFF. The CDR3 bases are TGTGCCAGCTCACCACCAGGGCAGAAAGGGGTCGATGAGCAGTTCTTC. The V call is TRBV18, the J call TRBJ2-1, with D possibly TRBD1 on 5 matching bases. The germline V gene has CDR1 KGHSH and CDR2 LQKENI. Trimming pared 0 bases from V and 8 bases from J, leaving 17 bases between. The CDR3 has 16 residues.

V is TRBV7-1 and J is TRBJ1-4; D not resolved. TRBV7-1 is designated an ORF whose function remains uncertain. V lost 5 bases and J 5 bases, leaving 9 bases between the germline ends. The length of the CDR3 is 13 residues. The chain's CDR3 is CASSTRVNEKLFF. The CDR3 DNA reads as TGTGCCAGCAGCACCCGGGTGAATGAAAAACTGTTTTTT.

The chain links TRBV12-5 to TRBJ2-1; D may be TRBD2 (6 bases). CDR3 length: 14 amino acids. The germline gives CDR1 LGHNT, CDR2 FRNRAP. The CDR3, as DNA: TGTGCCTCTCAGGGAGGAAACTCCTACAATGAGCAGTTCTTC. Encoded protein: CASQGGNSYNEQFF.

Sample share makes this clone large. V gene TRBV11-3 combines with J gene TRBJ1-5; TRBD1 agrees at 7 bases. The CDR3 totals 15 residues. The J segment lost 1 base and the V segment lost 6 bases, leaving 6 bases of the junction unmatched. Germline assignment: CDR1 SGHNT and CDR2 YENEEA. As DNA, the CDR3 is TGTGCCAGCAGTAAAATGGACAGGAGCAATCAGCCCCAGCATTTT. As protein: CASSKMDRSNQPQHF.

This clone was counted many times. The rearrangement joins TRBV11-3 to TRBJ2-3; no definite D call. Trimming removed 3 bases at V and 1 base at J, with 8 bases between. Per germline, CDR1 SGHNT and CDR2 YENEEA. CDR3 length: 14 residues. CDR3 coding DNA: TGTGCCAGCAGCTTGAGGCCCCGCACAGATACGCAGTATTTT. It translates to CASSLRPRTDTQYF.

This clone has only a few counts. The genes are TRBV19 and TRBJ2-1; D might be TRBD2 (6 bases). V was pared by 7 bases and J by 6 bases, with 16 bases between. Germline CDR1 LNHDA, CDR2 SQIVND (reference sequence). This CDR3 comprises 14 residues. The CDR3 DNA follows: TGTGCCAGTAAATCCGGGAGAATAAGCAATGAGCAGTTCTTC. It translates to CASKSGRISNEQFF.

At least ten counts were recorded for this clone. The chain has TRBV11-3 and TRBJ2-3; 8 nucleotides align to TRBD2. After removal of 6 bases from V and 2 bases from J, the junction contained 4 bases not matched to a gene. The CDR3 is 14 residues long. CDR1 SGHNT and CDR2 YENEEA come from the germline V gene. The CDR3 sequence: CASRLGGDTDTQYF. The CDR3 nucleotides read TGTGCCAGCAGACTCGGGGGGGACACAGATACGCAGTATTTT. Based on the CDR3 plus reference TRBV11-3 and TRBJ2-3, the full variable domain is EAGVVQSPRYKIIEKKQPVAFWCNPISGHNTLYWYLQNLGQGPELLIRYENEEAVDDSQLPKDRFSAERLKGVDSTLKIQPAELGDSAVYLCASRLGGDTDTQYFGPGTRLTVL.

This clone ranks as large (0.1 to 1%). J is TRBJ1-2 and V is TRBV9; D call uncertain. The germline gives CDR1 SGDLS, CDR2 YYNGEE. The V end lost 4 bases, the J end lost 4 bases, and 14 bases lay between the germline ends. The CDR3 spans 14 residues. The CDR3 region has the DNA TGTGCCAGCAGCTTGACAAAGGGAGGCTATGGCTACACCTTC. Translation: CASSLTKGGYGYTF. The full variable domain, its missing parts supplied by reference TRBV9 and TRBJ1-2, is DSGVTQTPKHLITATGQRVTLRCSPRSGDLSVYWYQQSLDQGLQFLIQYYNGEERAKGNILERFSAQQFPDLHSELNLSSLELGDSALYFCASSLTKGGYGYTFGSGTRLTVV.

By share of the sample, this clone is medium-sized. The chain carries TRBV28 and TRBJ2-5; TRBD2 might be the D (6 bases). The CDR3 length is 21 residues. Germline CDR1 is MDHEN and CDR2 is SYDVKM. V was cut by 2 bases and J by 5 bases, with 33 bases left in between. The CDR3 coding sequence is TGTGCCAGCAGTTTACCTGCCGTTAGCGGTAAGAAACTTCTAAGACGGGAGACCCAGTACTTC. It codes for CASSLPAVSGKKLLRRETQYF.

This chain uses TRBV4-1 with TRBJ1-3, with D unclear. The length of the CDR3 is 15 residues. Germline-derived CDR1 and CDR2 are MGHRA and YSYEKL. Trimming cost V 6 bases and J 0 bases, with 12 bases left between them. The CDR3 bases are TGCGCCAGCAGGCGGGAGCACATCTCTGGAAACACCATATATTTT. Translating it yields CASRREHISGNTIYF.

By sample share, this clone is medium-sized. The chain is built from TRBV11-3 and TRBJ2-7; TRBD2 matches at 11 bases. CDR1 is SGHNT, CDR2 YENEEA, per germline. This CDR3 has 15 amino acids. Losses at the gene ends were 4 bases for V and 6 bases for J; bases not matched to a gene: 8. The CDR3 here is CASSSLAGGPFEQYF. CDR3 sequence (DNA): TGTGCCAGCAGCTCCCTAGCGGGAGGCCCATTCGAGCAGTACTTC.

The genes are TRBV25-1 and TRBJ1-2; tentative D call: TRBD1 (6 bases). The V gene lost 6 bases and the J gene lost 4 bases, with 15 bases spanning the gap. Germline CDR1 reads MGHDK; CDR2 reads SYGVNS. The CDR3 totals 14 residues. This CDR3 is CASRSTGLPYGYTF. The CDR3 DNA reads TGTGCCAGCAGATCGACAGGACTGCCCTATGGCTACACCTTC.

The chain employs TRBV18 and TRBJ1-2, with 9 positions matching TRBD1. The ends lost 3 bases at V and 5 bases at J; junction bases unmatched: 7. The CDR3 has 15 amino acids. Germline CDR1 KGHSH, CDR2 LQKENI. CDR3 protein: CASSPWDREVYGYTF. The CDR3 bases are TGTGCCAGCTCACCCTGGGACAGGGAGGTGTATGGCTACACCTTC.

In its sample, this clone is medium-sized. The junction shows a germline mismatch at one end, possibly a read error. The CDR3 DNA is TGTGCCATCAGTGTCGGACAGGGTGCCTACAATGAGCAGTTCTTC. Translation gives CAISVGQGAYNEQFF. The chain is built from TRBV6-8 and TRBJ2-1; 8 nucleotides align to TRBD1. In germline, CDR1 is MNHGY, CDR2 SAAAGT. CDR3 size: 15 residues.

CDR3 in amino acids: CASSIANRQYEQYF. CDR3 sequence (DNA): TGTGCCAGTAGTATAGCAAATCGACAGTACGAGCAGTACTTC. The chain combines TRBV19 with TRBJ2-7; tentatively, D is TRBD1 (5 bases). Germline CDR1 and CDR2: LNHDA and SQIVND (reference sequence). V lost 1 base to trimming and J lost 4 bases, with 11 bases between them. The CDR3 runs to 14 residues.

By proportion, this clone is medium-sized. The chain recombines TRBV9 with TRBJ1-2; the match to TRBD1 covers 8 bases. This CDR3 comprises 14 residues. Germline CDR1 SGDLS, CDR2 YYNGEE. The V segment lost 6 bases and the J segment 4 bases; nucleotides outside the gene matches: 8. The DNA of the CDR3 is TGTGCCAGCACCCGGACAGGGCAAAGCTATGGCTACACCTTC. This codes for CASTRTGQSYGYTF.

This clone showed up many times. J is TRBJ2-4 and V is TRBV4-1; D is undetermined. This CDR3 has 16 residues. CDR1 and CDR2 (germline): MGHRA, YSYEKL. V dropped 0 bases and J dropped 6 bases, with 15 bases sitting between them. CDR3 sequence (DNA): TGCGCCAGCAGCCAAGAAAGCGTCAACCCTATAAACATTCAGTACTTC. Translated: CASSQESVNPINIQYF.